Below are 2 T cell receptor beta chains sequenced from a single sample in a study of tumor and adjacent non-tumor tissue in lung cancer. TCRbeta libraries were built with three rounds of nested PCR, modified from ARM-PCR. TCRdb re-derived calls from the multiplex PCR reads in MiXCR, one entry per CDR3 protein. This table has fewer than 120,000 distinct CDR3 sequences, 84% appearing once. No cell sorting was done before RNA was extracted from the tissue. Specimen: lung tumor tissue. The receptors come from a man aged 65 to 79 with non-small cell lung cancer.

To note about this clonotype: A read error is likely, as this CDR3 ends without the conserved phenylalanine or tryptophan. The CDR3 DNA reads TGTGCGAGCAGTCCAGAGCCATCAGGGTTTATTCAGCCCCAGCATTCT. This codes for CASSPEPSGFIQPQHS. V gene TRBV6-6 combines with J gene TRBJ1-5, with a weak D call TRBD1 (5 bases). The CDR3 loop spans 16 amino acids. Germline assignment: CDR1 MNHNY and CDR2 SVGAGI (reference sequence).

Of note for this clonotype: One end of the junction varies from germline; a read error may be responsible. This chain joins TRBV4-1 and TRBJ1-1, with a tentative D call TRBD1 (5 bases). There are 15 residues in the CDR3. CDR1 and CDR2 (germline): MGHRA, YSYEKL. In DNA, the CDR3 is TGCGCCAGCAGCCAAGGACAGAGCTGGAACACTGAGGCTTTCTTT. Protein sequence: CASSQGQSWNTEAFF.